The entry below describes one T cell receptor (beta chain). The data originate from a study of blood T cell repertoires in COVID-19. Study summary: Collection of acute and convalescent COVID-19 samples took place in the United States, Italy and Spain. From T cells, B-cell-depleted T cells, or PBMCs came the material, which was cDNA or gDNA.

Germline V gene sequence: CDR1 LGHDT, CDR2 YNNKEL (reference sequence). With V trimmed by 3 bases and J by 2 bases, 4 bases remained unmatched. This CDR3 spans 16 amino acids. As processed by the authors: Amplification from reference gene primers served as the basis for estimated nucleated cell counts. Some clones are missing from TCRdb's copy, which holds only in-frame ones; the method was immunoSEQ multiplex PCR. The D gene and trimming were derived from the DNA, and the V and J assignments and clone size from that table. This sample has 90,000 to 120,000 clones, with 70% to 85% found just once. This TCR derives from a woman of 80 years or more with active or convalescent COVID-19. The specimen was peripheral blood. J is TRBJ2-5 and V is TRBV3-1 (or the pseudogene TRBV3-2); 12 nucleotides align to TRBD2. This chain's CDR3 is CASSQRLAGVQETQYF. CDR3 coding DNA: TGTGCCAGCAGCCAGCGACTAGCGGGGGTGCAAGAGACCCAGTACTTC.